The present TCR beta chain was sequenced within a study of blood T cell repertoires in COVID-19. The trim removed 4 bases at V and 9 bases at J, leaving 9 bases unmatched. The CDR3 is made up of 15 amino acids. The germline V gene has CDR1 LNHDA and CDR2 SQIVND (reference sequence). Authors' methods: Scientists estimated how many nucleated cells there were by amplifying reference gene primers. Data came from immunoSEQ multiplex PCR; TCRdb stores just in-frame clones and leaves some out. Clonal size and the V and J genes are those of that table, whereas D and trimming came from the DNA. The table lists around 73,000 clones, approximately 84% of them singletons.

Sequencing used peripheral blood. The TCR sequence derives from a human donor in a cohort sampled during active COVID-19. The rearrangement links TRBV19 to TRBJ1-6; 7 bases are shared with TRBD1. This CDR3 reads CASSTVTGNGSPLHF. DNA for the CDR3: TGTGCCAGTAGTACCGTGACAGGGAACGGTTCACCCCTCCACTTT.